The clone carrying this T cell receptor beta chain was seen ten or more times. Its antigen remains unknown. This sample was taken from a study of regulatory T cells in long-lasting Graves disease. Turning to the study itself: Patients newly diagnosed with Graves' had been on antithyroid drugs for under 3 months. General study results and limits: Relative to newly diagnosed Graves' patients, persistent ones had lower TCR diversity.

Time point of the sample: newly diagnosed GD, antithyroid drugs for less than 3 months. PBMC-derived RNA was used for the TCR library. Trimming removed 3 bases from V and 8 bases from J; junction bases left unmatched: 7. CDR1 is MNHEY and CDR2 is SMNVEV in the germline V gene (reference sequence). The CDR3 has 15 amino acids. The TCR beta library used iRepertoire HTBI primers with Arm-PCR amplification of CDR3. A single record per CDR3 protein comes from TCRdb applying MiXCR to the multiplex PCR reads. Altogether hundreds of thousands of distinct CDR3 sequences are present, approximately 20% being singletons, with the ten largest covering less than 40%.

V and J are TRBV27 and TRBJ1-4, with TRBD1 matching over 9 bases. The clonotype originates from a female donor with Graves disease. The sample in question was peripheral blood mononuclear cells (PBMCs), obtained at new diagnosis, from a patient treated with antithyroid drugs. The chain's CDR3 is CASSFWTGAAEKLFF. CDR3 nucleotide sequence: TGTGCCAGCAGTTTTTGGACAGGGGCGGCCGAAAAACTGTTTTTT.